These 24 T cell receptor beta chains share one sample of origin, sequenced in a study of tumor-infiltrating lymphocytes in primary liver carcinoma. The authors made TCR beta cDNA from around 500 ng total RNA with a constant-region primer. Construction of TCR beta libraries relied on three successive nested multiplex PCR rounds employing slightly modified ARM-PCR. TRBV1-TRBV30 forward primers and a C-beta reverse primer were used in the first two PCR rounds, which each ran for about 10 cycles. TCRdb passed the multiplex PCR reads through MiXCR, listing each CDR3 protein once. In the table there are a few hundred thousand distinct CDR3 sequences, almost 60% of which are singletons. Blood RNA was derived from unsorted whole blood, and germline DNA was extracted too. The sequencing input was peripheral blood. These receptors were taken from a woman in her twenties or thirties with primary liver carcinoma and hepatitis B virus infection.

In regard to this clonotype: One junction end disagrees with the germline gene, perhaps due to a read error. J is TRBJ2-1 and V is TRBV14; 16 bases fit TRBD2. This CDR3 is built from 15 residues. Per the germline V gene, CDR1 is SGHDN and CDR2 is FVKESK. For the CDR3, the DNA is TGTGCCAGCAGCCGGGGACTAGCGGGAGGGGATGAGCAGTTATTC. As protein: CASSRGLAGGDEQLF.

This clonotype was seen repeatedly, ten times or more. The genes are TRBV11-1 and TRBJ1-1; D is uncertain. Germline CDR1 is SGHAT and CDR2 is FQDESV (reference sequence). There are 15 residues in the CDR3. V was shortened by 1 base and J by 6 bases, with 15 bases between the two germline ends. The CDR3 sequence is CASSLGGGLIAEAFF. CDR3 bases: TGTGCCAGCAGCTTAGGTGGAGGGTTGATCGCTGAAGCTTTCTTT.

The rearrangement joins TRBV6-5 to TRBJ1-1, with 11 bases identical to TRBD1. The CDR3 has 16 residues. CDR1 and CDR2 (germline): MNHEY, SVGAGI. J was trimmed by 5 bases and V by 10 bases; bases with no gene match: 15. The CDR3 nucleotides are TGTGCCATCCAGCCCGGGACAGGGGGGGTGGGTACTGAAGCTTTCTTT. As protein: CAIQPGTGGVGTEAFF.

In its sample, this clonotype was seen many times. The chain couples TRBV28 to TRBJ2-3, with D maybe TRBD1 (5 bases). This CDR3 spans 12 amino acids. V dropped 7 bases and J dropped 7 bases, with 12 bases sitting between them. Germline CDR1 reads MDHEN; CDR2 reads SYDVKM. The CDR3 here is CASNRPTNTQYF. The CDR3 bases are TGTGCCAGCAACAGGCCAACCAATACGCAGTATTTT.

This chain links TRBV12-3 or TRBV12-4 with TRBJ2-7, with TRBD2 matching 9 bases. After removal of 4 bases from V and 5 bases from J, the junction contained 15 bases not matched to a gene. The CDR3 is 17 residues long. The CDR3 DNA reads as TGTGCCAGCAGTTCCACGTTCCGACTAGCGGATTTACACGAGCAGTACTTC. Amino acids: CASSSTFRLADLHEQYF.

The chain has TRBV28 and TRBJ1-2; 8 nucleotides agree with TRBD1. The germline CDR1 and CDR2 sequences are MDHEN and SYDVKM. This CDR3 contains 15 residues. J gave up 7 bases and V 5 bases, and 12 bases lay outside the gene matches. CDR3 sequence: CASSVTGQGAVGYTF. CDR3 nucleotide sequence: TGTGCCAGCAGTGTAACTGGACAGGGTGCGGTTGGCTACACCTTC.

On this clonotype itself: A junction end diverges from the germline sequence, so it may reflect a read error. This chain joins TRBV6-6 and TRBJ2-4; weak D call: TRBD2 (7 bases). The CDR3 is made up of 16 amino acids. Germline V gene lookup returns CDR1 MNHNY and CDR2 SVGAGI (reference sequence). CDR3 residues: CASGVIEGGAKNIQYF. For the CDR3, the DNA is TGCGCCAGCGGGGTAATTGAAGGGGGTGCCAAAAACATTCAGTACTTC.

Of note for this clonotype: One end of the junction fails to match germline, which may point to a read error. The V call is TRBV11-2, the J call TRBJ2-1; either TRBD1 or TRBD2 may supply D (5 bases each). The germline V gene encodes CDR1 SGHAT and CDR2 FQNNGV. The length of the CDR3 is 14 residues. CDR3 bases: TGTGTCAGCAGCTTGAGACACGGGGCACACGAGCAGTTCTTC. Protein: CVSSLRHGAHEQFF.

Here the CDR3 DNA reads TGTGCCAGCAGAATGAGATTCTGGGCTGGAAACACCATATATTTT. Its protein is CASRMRFWAGNTIYF. This chain uses TRBV28 with TRBJ1-3; D uncertain. Germline V gene sequence: CDR1 MDHEN, CDR2 SYDVKM. Trimming shortened V by 6 bases and J by 2 bases, and 14 bases separated the two germline ends. CDR3 length: 15 residues.

Remarks on this clonotype: A single base separates this from a much larger clone, so it may be a read error. The CDR3 DNA follows: TGCAGCGTTGAACCTGGTTGGGCTGACATAGATACGCAGTATTTT. This translates into CSVEPGWADIDTQYF. The rearrangement joins TRBV29-1 to TRBJ2-3; D remains unclear. The ends were cut back, 2 bases at V and 5 bases at J, with 17 bases in the middle. CDR1 is SQVTM, CDR2 ANQGSEA, per germline. This CDR3 region has 15 residues.

The chain is built from TRBV6-5 and TRBJ2-4; D call uncertain. There are 16 residues in the CDR3. In germline, CDR1 is MNHEY, CDR2 SVGAGI. CDR3 sequence: CVSSYSNSLAKNIQYF. In nucleotides, the CDR3 is TGTGTCAGTAGTTACTCGAACAGTTTAGCCAAAAACATTCAGTACTTC.

This sequence joins TRBV5-4 and TRBJ2-1; 9 bases agree with TRBD2. Per the germline V gene, CDR1 is SGHNT and CDR2 is YYREEE (reference sequence). The CDR3 has 15 amino acids. With V trimmed by 2 bases and J by 4 bases, 4 bases remained unmatched. The CDR3, as DNA: TGTGCCAGCAGCTTAAGACTAGCGGAGTACAATGAGCAGTTCTTC. This encodes CASSLRLAEYNEQFF.

CDR3 amino acids: CASSPIAGVETQYF. CDR3 sequence (DNA): TGTGCCAGCAGTCCAATAGCGGGAGTAGAGACCCAGTACTTC. V gene TRBV6-1 combines with J gene TRBJ2-5, with 9 bases that match TRBD2. Germline V lookup: CDR1 MNHNS, CDR2 SASEGT. The CDR3 has 14 amino acids. After removal of 5 bases from V and 4 bases from J, the junction contained 5 bases not matched to a gene.

This clonotype was detected a few times. CDR3 region: CASSAGDRNTEAFF. The CDR3 DNA is TGTGCCAGCAGCGCCGGGGACAGAAACACTGAAGCTTTCTTT. The V and J genes are TRBV5-6 and TRBJ1-1; the match to TRBD1 covers 7 bases. Per the germline V gene, CDR1 is SGHDT and CDR2 is YYEEEE. The CDR3 totals 14 residues. Unmatched junction bases numbered 5, after V lost 4 bases and J lost 2 bases.

This clonotype was detected many times. The V and J genes are TRBV12-3 or TRBV12-4 and TRBJ2-1, with D unclear. Trimming left V 5 bases short and J 8 bases short, with 10 bases between. This CDR3 has 12 amino acids. The CDR3 DNA sequence: TGTGCCAGCAGTAGGCGTTCCGATGAGCAGTTCTTC. This gives the protein CASSRRSDEQFF.

Worth noting for this clonotype: This may be a read error, as it is one base from a much larger clone. The chain couples TRBV6-2 or TRBV6-3 to TRBJ2-1; TRBD2 agrees at 7 bases. J was trimmed by 13 bases and V by 5 bases; bases with no gene match: 11. The CDR3 loop spans 13 amino acids. Germline loops: CDR1 MNHEY, CDR2 SVGEGT. CDR3 amino acids: CASSAPGTTLQFF. CDR3 nucleotide sequence: TGTGCCAGCAGTGCCCCCGGGACTACCCTTCAGTTCTTC.

The gene calls are TRBV6-2 or TRBV6-3 and TRBJ2-5, with TRBD2 as a possible D gene (6 bases). Trimming stripped 0 bases from V and 5 bases from J, with 19 bases between. The CDR3 is 17 residues long. Germline V lookup: CDR1 MNHEY, CDR2 SVGEGT. CDR3 coding DNA: TGTGCCAGCAGTTACTCCCCCCCCACGGGACTTTGGGAGACCCAGTACTTC. Translation: CASSYSPPTGLWETQYF.

With regard to this clonotype: A much bigger clone sits one base away, suggesting this may be a read error. The CDR3 does not close with the conserved phenylalanine or tryptophan, likely indicating a read error. This chain links TRBV29-1 with TRBJ2-1; no firm D call. V lost 1 base and J 7 bases, leaving 11 bases between the germline ends. The CDR3 has 13 amino acids. Per germline, CDR1 SQVTM and CDR2 ANQGSEA. CDR3 nucleotide sequence: TGCAGCGTTGAAGGGTTAAAGGTGAATGAGCAGTTCTTA. It codes for CSVEGLKVNEQFL.

A few counts support this clonotype. This rearrangement joins TRBV5-4 to TRBJ2-1, with 11 bases aligning to TRBD1. The V and J ends lost 1 base and 8 bases, in that order; junction bases with no gene match: 8. Germline V gives CDR1 SGHNT, CDR2 YYREEE (reference sequence). The CDR3 length is 16 residues. CDR3 sequence reads: CASSLKWTGGTDEQFF. The CDR3 nucleotides are TGTGCCAGCAGCTTGAAGTGGACAGGGGGCACCGATGAGCAGTTCTTC.

As for this clonotype: A single base separates this from a much larger clone, so it may be a read error. The chain carries TRBV6-5 and TRBJ2-5; TRBD2 matches at 7 bases. Germline V gene sequence: CDR1 MNHEY, CDR2 SVGAGI. The CDR3 runs to 15 residues. Here the CDR3 DNA reads TGTGCCAGCAGTAGGCGGGGAGGGCCAGCAGAGATCCAGTACTTC. Translated: CASSRRGGPAEIQYF.

This clonotype came up a few times. The V call is TRBV7-9, the J call TRBJ2-3; 9 positions agree with TRBD2. Germline V lookup: CDR1 SEHNR, CDR2 FQNEAQ (reference sequence). After removal of 3 bases from V and 1 base from J, the junction contained 8 bases not matched to a gene. The CDR3 is 17 amino acids. The CDR3: CASSLGSRTSGTDTQYF. Written as DNA, the CDR3 is TGTGCCAGCAGCTTGGGGAGCCGGACTAGCGGCACAGATACGCAGTATTTT.

The sample holds many counts of this clonotype. This chain connects TRBV14 to TRBJ2-7; 7 bases match TRBD1. This CDR3 is built from 13 residues. The germline CDR1 and CDR2 sequences are SGHDN and FVKESK. Unmatched junction bases numbered 3, after V lost 4 bases and J lost 3 bases. Here the CDR3 reads CASSRDRVYEQYF. CDR3 nucleotide sequence: TGTGCCAGCAGCCGAGACAGGGTCTACGAGCAGTACTTC.

This clonotype was detected only a few times. The chain is built from TRBV24-1 and TRBJ2-1; 7 bases align to TRBD2. The length of the CDR3 is 13 residues. Trimming removed 9 bases from V and 7 bases from J; junction bases left unmatched: 8. The germline CDR1 and CDR2 sequences are KGHDR and SFDVKD. As DNA, the CDR3 is TGTGCCACCCTTGGGCAGGGAGGGAATGAGCAGTTCTTC. This codes for CATLGQGGNEQFF.

There are many counts of this clonotype. The chain employs TRBV12-3 or TRBV12-4 and TRBJ2-2, with D unclear. The V gene lost 3 bases and the J gene lost 6 bases, with 17 bases spanning the gap. This CDR3 region has 16 residues. In nucleotides, the CDR3 is TGTGCCAGCAGTTTTTGGAGCAAGAGGCTACCCGGGGAGCTGTTTTTT. Translated: CASSFWSKRLPGELFF.